This T cell receptor (beta chain) derives from a study of shared T cell receptors in the human thymus (dated by TCRdb to 2020 to 2022). For the study in its entirety: The study examined how the human thymus generates shared, self-reactive T-cell receptor alpha chains.

The CDR3 holds 13 amino acids from the cysteine to the phenylalanine. Only the CDR3 part of the read is kept: 39 bases, read in frame from the first base. V gives up 5 bases and J gives up 6 bases, and the segment between their germline ends measures 11 bases. Looking up the germline V gene yields CDR1 SGHAT and CDR2 FQNNGV. As concerns this clone: Its cognate antigen has yet to be identified. No much larger clone is present one base from it, and per-base qualities are unavailable.

The library relied on the immunoSEQ multiplex PCR assay. In its TCRdb copy, this immuneACCESS table keeps in-frame sequences only and misses some clones. Where compared with another copy, unresolved V genes explain less than half of these, and the others have no known cause. A total of about 380,000 clones appear in this sample, roughly 94% of them only once. The ten largest account for roughly 0.02% of the sample. Recombination joined TRBV11-2 with TRBJ2-4, with the D gene call left open. The TCR sequence derives from a human donor. Sequencing was performed on thymocytes. The CDR3 in this case is CASSPRPPNIQYF. The DNA is as follows: TGTGCCAGCAGCCCCCGCCCTCCAAACATTCAGTACTTC. Joined to the reference TRBV11-2 and TRBJ2-4 proteins, this CDR3 gives the full variable domain: EAGVAQSPRYKIIEKRQSVAFWCNPISGHATLYWYQQILGQGPKLLIQFQNNGVVDDSQLPKDRFSAERLKGVDSTLKIQPAKLEDSAVYLCASSPRPPNIQYFGAGTRLSVL.